A single T cell receptor (beta chain) is shown here with its context. These data are taken from a study of blood T cell repertoires in COVID-19. The CDR3 length is 17 residues. The germline V gene has CDR1 LNHNV and CDR2 YYDKDF (reference sequence). The V end lost 5 bases, the J end lost 8 bases, and 28 bases lay between the germline ends. Measured with immunoSEQ multiplex PCR; TCRdb has only the in-frame clones, and not every one. The table lists 150,000 to 200,000 clones, about four fifths of them singletons. Sequencing was carried out using peripheral blood. This TCR derives from a woman between 65 and 79 years old with COVID-19, enrolled during active disease. The gene calls are TRBV15 and TRBJ2-7, with unresolved D. CDR3 region: CATSHSRRGARLIQQYF. As DNA, the CDR3 is TGTGCCACCAGCCACTCACGTCGAGGTGCCCGCCTTATCCAGCAGTACTTC.